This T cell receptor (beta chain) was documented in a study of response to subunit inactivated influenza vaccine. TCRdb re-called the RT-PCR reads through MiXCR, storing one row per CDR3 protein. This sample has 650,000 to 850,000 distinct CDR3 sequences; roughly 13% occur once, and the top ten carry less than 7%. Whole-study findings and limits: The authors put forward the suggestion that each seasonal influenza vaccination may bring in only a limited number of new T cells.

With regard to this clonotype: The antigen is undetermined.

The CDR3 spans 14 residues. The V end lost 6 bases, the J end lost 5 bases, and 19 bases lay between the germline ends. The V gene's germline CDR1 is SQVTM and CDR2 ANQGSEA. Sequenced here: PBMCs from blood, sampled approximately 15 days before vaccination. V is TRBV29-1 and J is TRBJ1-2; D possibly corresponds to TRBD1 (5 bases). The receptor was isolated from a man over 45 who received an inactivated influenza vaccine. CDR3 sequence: CSVGTGGLRYGYTF. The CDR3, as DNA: TGCAGCGTCGGAACAGGAGGGTTGCGATATGGCTACACCTTC.